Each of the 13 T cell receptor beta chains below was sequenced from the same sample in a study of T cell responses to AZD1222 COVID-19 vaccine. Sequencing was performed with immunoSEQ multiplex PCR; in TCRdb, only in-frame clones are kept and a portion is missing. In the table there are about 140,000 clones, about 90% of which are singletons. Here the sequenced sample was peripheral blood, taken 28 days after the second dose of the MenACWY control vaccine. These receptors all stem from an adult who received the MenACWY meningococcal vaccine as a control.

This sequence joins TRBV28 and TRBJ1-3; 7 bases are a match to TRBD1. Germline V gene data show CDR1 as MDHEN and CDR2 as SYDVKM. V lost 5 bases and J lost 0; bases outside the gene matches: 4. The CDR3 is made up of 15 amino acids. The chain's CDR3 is CASSPGQISGNTIYF. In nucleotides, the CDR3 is TGTGCCAGCAGTCCGGGACAGATCTCTGGAAACACCATATATTTT.

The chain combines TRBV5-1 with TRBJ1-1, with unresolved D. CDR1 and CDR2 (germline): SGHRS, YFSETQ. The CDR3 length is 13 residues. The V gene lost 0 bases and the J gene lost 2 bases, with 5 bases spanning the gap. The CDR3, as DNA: TGCGCCAGCAGCTTGGCCGATAACACTGAAGCTTTCTTT. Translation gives CASSLADNTEAFF. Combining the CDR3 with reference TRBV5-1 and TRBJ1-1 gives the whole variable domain KAGVTQTPRYLIKTRGQQVTLSCSPISGHRSVSWYQQTPGQGLQFLFEYFSETQRNKGNFPGRFSGRQFSNSRSEMNVSTLELGDSALYLCASSLADNTEAFFGQGTRLTVV.

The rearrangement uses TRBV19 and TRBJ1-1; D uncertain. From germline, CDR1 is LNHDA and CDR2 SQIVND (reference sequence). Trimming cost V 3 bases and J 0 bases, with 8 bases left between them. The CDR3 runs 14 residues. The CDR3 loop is CASSILQLNTEAFF. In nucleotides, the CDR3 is TGTGCCAGTAGTATTTTACAGTTGAACACTGAAGCTTTCTTT.

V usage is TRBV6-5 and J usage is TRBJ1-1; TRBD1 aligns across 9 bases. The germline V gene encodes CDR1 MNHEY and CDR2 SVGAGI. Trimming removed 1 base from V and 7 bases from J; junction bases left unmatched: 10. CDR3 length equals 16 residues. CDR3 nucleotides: TGTGCCAGCAGTTACTTAGGGTGGGACAGGGTAGTTGAAGCTTTCTTT. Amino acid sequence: CASSYLGWDRVVEAFF.

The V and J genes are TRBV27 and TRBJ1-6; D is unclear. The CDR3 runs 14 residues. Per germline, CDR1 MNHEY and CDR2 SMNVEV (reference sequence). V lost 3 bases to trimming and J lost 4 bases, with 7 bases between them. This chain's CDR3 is CASSFRTYNSPLHF. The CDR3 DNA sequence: TGTGCCAGCAGTTTCAGAACTTATAATTCACCCCTCCACTTT.

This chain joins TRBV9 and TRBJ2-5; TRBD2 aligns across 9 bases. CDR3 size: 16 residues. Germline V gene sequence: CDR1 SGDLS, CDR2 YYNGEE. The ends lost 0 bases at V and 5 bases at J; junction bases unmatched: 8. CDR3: CASSVGGLAGRETQYF. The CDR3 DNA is TGTGCCAGCAGCGTAGGGGGGCTAGCGGGACGTGAGACCCAGTACTTC.

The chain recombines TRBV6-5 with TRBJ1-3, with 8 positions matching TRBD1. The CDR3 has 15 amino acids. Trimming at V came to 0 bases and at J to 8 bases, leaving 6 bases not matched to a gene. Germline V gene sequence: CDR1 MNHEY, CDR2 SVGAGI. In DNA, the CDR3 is TGTGCCAGCAGTTACTCTGACAGGGGATGGGACACCATATATTTT. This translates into CASSYSDRGWDTIYF.

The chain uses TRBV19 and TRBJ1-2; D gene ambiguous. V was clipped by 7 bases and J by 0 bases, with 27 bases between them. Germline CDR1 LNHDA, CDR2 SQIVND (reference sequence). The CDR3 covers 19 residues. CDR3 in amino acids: CASTVMRTGPYFSNYGYTF. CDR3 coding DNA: TGTGCCAGTACCGTTATGAGAACCGGGCCATACTTTTCTAACTATGGCTACACCTTC.

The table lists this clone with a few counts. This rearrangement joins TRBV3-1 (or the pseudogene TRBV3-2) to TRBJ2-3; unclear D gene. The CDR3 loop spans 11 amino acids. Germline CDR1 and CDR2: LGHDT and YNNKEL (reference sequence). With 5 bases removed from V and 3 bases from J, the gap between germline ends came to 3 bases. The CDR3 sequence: CASSKTDTQYF. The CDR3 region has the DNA TGTGCCAGCAGCAAGACAGATACGCAGTATTTT.

DNA for the CDR3: TGTGCCAGCAGCGTAAGCTCCAATCAGCCCCAGCATTTT. Protein: CASSVSSNQPQHF. The chain combines TRBV14 with TRBJ1-5; no definite D call. CDR3 length: 13 amino acids. Between the trimmed V and J ends, which lost 5 bases and 3 bases, there was a span of 8 bases. Per germline, CDR1 SGHDN and CDR2 FVKESK.

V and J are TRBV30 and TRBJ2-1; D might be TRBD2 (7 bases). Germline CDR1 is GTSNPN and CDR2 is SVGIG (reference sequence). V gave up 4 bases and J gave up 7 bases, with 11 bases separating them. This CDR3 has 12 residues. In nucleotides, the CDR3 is TGTGCCTGGAAGGGGGGGGCGAATGAGCAGTTCTTC. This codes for CAWKGGANEQFF.

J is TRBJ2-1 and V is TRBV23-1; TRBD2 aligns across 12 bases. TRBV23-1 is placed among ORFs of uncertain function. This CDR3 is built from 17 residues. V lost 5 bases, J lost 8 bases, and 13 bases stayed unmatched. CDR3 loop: CASSCAGLAGGRDEQFF. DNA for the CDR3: TGCGCCAGCAGTTGTGCGGGGCTAGCGGGGGGGAGGGATGAGCAGTTCTTC.

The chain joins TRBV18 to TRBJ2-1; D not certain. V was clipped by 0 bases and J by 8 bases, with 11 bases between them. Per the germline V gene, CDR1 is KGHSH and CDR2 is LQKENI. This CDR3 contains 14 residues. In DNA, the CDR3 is TGTGCCAGCTCACCACCCCCTGAGACTGATGAGCAGTTCTTC. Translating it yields CASSPPPETDEQFF.